The rows below give T cell receptor beta chains drawn from one sample of a study of human CD4 T cells and Enterobacteriaceae. Profiled with immunoSEQ multiplex PCR; TCRdb holds only in-frame clones, not every one. The sample comprises tens of thousands of clones, just under 85% of which are singletons, and around 1.7% rests with the top ten. Sequences were obtained from memory CD4+ T cells from blood. Receptor source: a human donor in good health. CDR3s include the opening cysteine and the closing phenylalanine or tryptophan. Fields, in order: clone size, V gene, D gene, CDR3 length, J gene, CDR3 DNA, CDR3 protein. The D gene is left open where the match is weak. Where a row states a size, it is once, few, many or the class of an expanded clone; other rows omit it.

clone_size: -
v_call: TRBV5-1
d_call: -
cdr3_length: 17
j_call: TRBJ1-2
cdr3_nt: TGCGCCAGCTCCTCCCATCAAGGCCGAAACGCTAACTATGGCTACACCTTC
cdr3_aa: CASSSHQGRNANYGYTF

clone_size: -
v_call: TRBV6-1
d_call: -
cdr3_length: 16
j_call: TRBJ2-2
cdr3_nt: TGTGCCAGCAGTGGAGGACCCCCGGCGAACACCGGGGAGCTGTTTTTT
cdr3_aa: CASSGGPPANTGELFF

clone_size: few
v_call: TRBV6-6
d_call: TRBD1
cdr3_length: 15
j_call: TRBJ2-2
cdr3_nt: TGTGCCAGCATTCCGGGACAGGGGTGGGCCGGGGAGCTGTTTTTT
cdr3_aa: CASIPGQGWAGELFF

clone_size: -
v_call: TRBV5-1
d_call: TRBD2
cdr3_length: 15
j_call: TRBJ2-7
cdr3_nt: TGCGCCAGCAGCTCCGGGACTAGCGGGAGGGGCGAGCAGTACTTC
cdr3_aa: CASSSGTSGRGEQYF

clone_size: -
v_call: TRBV5-4
d_call: TRBD2
cdr3_length: 14
j_call: TRBJ2-2
cdr3_nt: TGTGCCAGCAGCCGGACTAGGTTTGCCGGGGAGCTGTTTTTT
cdr3_aa: CASSRTRFAGELFF

clone_size: -
v_call: TRBV5-1
d_call: TRBD2
cdr3_length: 16
j_call: TRBJ2-4
cdr3_nt: TGCGCCAGCAGCTTGGAGGTAGCGGGTAGCAAAAACATTCAGTACTTC
cdr3_aa: CASSLEVAGSKNIQYF

clone_size: -
v_call: TRBV2
d_call: TRBD1
cdr3_length: 14
j_call: TRBJ2-5
cdr3_nt: TGTGCCAGCGACCCGGGACAGCTTCAAGAGACCCAGTACTTC
cdr3_aa: CASDPGQLQETQYF

clone_size: once
v_call: TRBV5-5
d_call: TRBD2
cdr3_length: 17
j_call: TRBJ2-3
cdr3_nt: TGTGCCAGCAGCCCCAGAGCGGGAGGATGGAGCACAGATACGCAGTATTTT
cdr3_aa: CASSPRAGGWSTDTQYF

clone_size: -
v_call: TRBV6-5
d_call: -
cdr3_length: 14
j_call: TRBJ1-3
cdr3_nt: TGTGCCAGCATGACAGTTATCTCTGGAAACACCATATATTTT
cdr3_aa: CASMTVISGNTIYF

clone_size: -
v_call: TRBV7-9
d_call: -
cdr3_length: 17
j_call: TRBJ2-1
cdr3_nt: TGTGCCAGCAGCTTAGCTAGATCGGCGGATTCCTACAATGAGCAGTTCTTC
cdr3_aa: CASSLARSADSYNEQFF

clone_size: -
v_call: TRBV27
d_call: -
cdr3_length: 15
j_call: TRBJ1-2
cdr3_nt: TGTGCCAGCAGTTGGGGAGGGGGGGCCGTCTATGGCTACACCTTC
cdr3_aa: CASSWGGGAVYGYTF

clone_size: -
v_call: TRBV28
d_call: TRBD1
cdr3_length: 15
j_call: TRBJ1-4
cdr3_nt: TGTGCCAGCAGTTTACCGACAGGGGGCGGGAGAAAACTGTTTTTT
cdr3_aa: CASSLPTGGGRKLFF

clone_size: -
v_call: TRBV11-3
d_call: -
cdr3_length: 17
j_call: TRBJ2-1
cdr3_nt: TGTGCCAGCAGCGCCGGACGAAAGGGGAAATCCTACAATGAGCAGTTCTTC
cdr3_aa: CASSAGRKGKSYNEQFF

clone_size: -
v_call: TRBV5-5
d_call: TRBD2
cdr3_length: 16
j_call: TRBJ2-3
cdr3_nt: TGTGCCAGCAGCCCGCTAAGATTAGCGGGAGTAGATACGCAGTATTTT
cdr3_aa: CASSPLRLAGVDTQYF

clone_size: -
v_call: TRBV29-1
d_call: -
cdr3_length: 16
j_call: TRBJ2-3
cdr3_nt: TGCAGCGTTGAAGACGGACCATCTCGTGGCACAGATACGCAGTATTTT
cdr3_aa: CSVEDGPSRGTDTQYF

clone_size: -
v_call: TRBV6-5
d_call: TRBD2
cdr3_length: 15
j_call: TRBJ2-7
cdr3_nt: TGTGCCAGCAGTTACTCCGCGGGAGGGACCTACGAGCAGTACTTC
cdr3_aa: CASSYSAGGTYEQYF

clone_size: -
v_call: TRBV27
d_call: -
cdr3_length: 13
j_call: TRBJ1-5
cdr3_nt: TGTGCCAGCAGACCGGGCCCCGATCAGCCCCAGCATTTT
cdr3_aa: CASRPGPDQPQHF

clone_size: -
v_call: TRBV4-2
d_call: -
cdr3_length: 20
j_call: TRBJ1-5
cdr3_nt: TGTGCCAGCAGGCCCGAACTACCGGGACCGCTATCATATAGCAATCAGCCCCAGCATTTT
cdr3_aa: CASRPELPGPLSYSNQPQHF

clone_size: -
v_call: TRBV9
d_call: -
cdr3_length: 14
j_call: TRBJ1-1
cdr3_nt: TGTGCCAGCAGCCCACAGGGCTTGGACACTGAAGCTTTCTTT
cdr3_aa: CASSPQGLDTEAFF

clone_size: -
v_call: TRBV15
d_call: -
cdr3_length: 16
j_call: TRBJ2-7
cdr3_nt: TGTGCCACCAGCAGAGATGGTACTCTACCTTCGAGGGAGCAGTACTTC
cdr3_aa: CATSRDGTLPSREQYF

clone_size: medium-sized
v_call: TRBV18
d_call: -
cdr3_length: 17
j_call: TRBJ2-6
cdr3_nt: TGTGCCAGCTCACGAGCCCAGGGGTCCTCTGGGGCCAACGTCCTGACTTTC
cdr3_aa: CASSRAQGSSGANVLTF

clone_size: -
v_call: TRBV2
d_call: -
cdr3_length: 14
j_call: TRBJ2-1
cdr3_nt: TGTGCCAGCAGTGTGCGGGTGCTTGCAAATGAGCAGTTCTTC
cdr3_aa: CASSVRVLANEQFF

clone_size: medium-sized
v_call: TRBV1
d_call: -
cdr3_length: 15
j_call: TRBJ2-7
cdr3_nt: TGCACCAGCAGCCAAGATCAAGCCGACGCCTACGAGCAGTACTTC
cdr3_aa: CTSSQDQADAYEQYF

clone_size: -
v_call: TRBV5-1
d_call: TRBD1
cdr3_length: 15
j_call: TRBJ2-5
cdr3_nt: TGCGCCAGCAGACCGCCGGGACAGGGGCAGGGGACCCAGTACTTC
cdr3_aa: CASRPPGQGQGTQYF

clone_size: -
v_call: TRBV18
d_call: -
cdr3_length: 17
j_call: TRBJ2-3
cdr3_nt: TGTGCCAGCTCAAGCGCTCCGGGACACTATAGCACAGATACGCAGTATTTT
cdr3_aa: CASSSAPGHYSTDTQYF

clone_size: -
v_call: TRBV19
d_call: -
cdr3_length: 16
j_call: TRBJ1-4
cdr3_nt: TGTGCCAGTAGCCGCGGTGGGGGCCCCAGTCAGGAAAAACTGTTTTTT
cdr3_aa: CASSRGGGPSQEKLFF

clone_size: medium-sized
v_call: TRBV2
d_call: -
cdr3_length: 15
j_call: TRBJ2-6
cdr3_nt: TGTGCCAGCAGTGAAATCAGCGACTGGGCCAACGTCCTGACTTTC
cdr3_aa: CASSEISDWANVLTF

clone_size: once
v_call: TRBV9
d_call: -
cdr3_length: 15
j_call: TRBJ2-1
cdr3_nt: TGTGCCAGCAGCGTAGTGGGCTTCCGAACCAATGAGCAGTTCTTC
cdr3_aa: CASSVVGFRTNEQFF

clone_size: once
v_call: TRBV5-1
d_call: TRBD1
cdr3_length: 15
j_call: TRBJ2-5
cdr3_nt: TGCGCCAGCAGCTCCGATCCGGGACAGCAAGAGACCCAGTACTTC
cdr3_aa: CASSSDPGQQETQYF

clone_size: -
v_call: TRBV2
d_call: TRBD1
cdr3_length: 16
j_call: TRBJ2-1
cdr3_nt: TGTGCCAGCAGGCTAACGGGACAGGCCGGGAAGAATGAGCAGTTCTTC
cdr3_aa: CASRLTGQAGKNEQFF

clone_size: -
v_call: TRBV19
d_call: -
cdr3_length: 16
j_call: TRBJ1-1
cdr3_nt: TGTGCCAGTAGGGACAGCGGACGATTTATGAACACTGAAGCTTTCTTT
cdr3_aa: CASRDSGRFMNTEAFF

clone_size: -
v_call: TRBV6-5
d_call: -
cdr3_length: 15
j_call: TRBJ2-5
cdr3_nt: TGTGCCAGCAGTCCTCTTCAGGGGTTCGGGGAGACCCAGTACTTC
cdr3_aa: CASSPLQGFGETQYF

clone_size: -
v_call: TRBV10-2
d_call: -
cdr3_length: 14
j_call: TRBJ1-6
cdr3_nt: TGCGCCACCCAGGAGGGGAGTGAAGATTCACCCCTCCACTTT
cdr3_aa: CATQEGSEDSPLHF

clone_size: -
v_call: TRBV13
d_call: -
cdr3_length: 13
j_call: TRBJ2-7
cdr3_nt: TGTGCCAGCAGCAATCGGGGCTTGCACGAGCAGTACTTC
cdr3_aa: CASSNRGLHEQYF

clone_size: -
v_call: TRBV14
d_call: TRBD1
cdr3_length: 15
j_call: TRBJ1-2
cdr3_nt: TGTGCCAGCAGCCCACCGGGACAGGATCTCTATGGCTACACCTTC
cdr3_aa: CASSPPGQDLYGYTF

clone_size: -
v_call: TRBV15
d_call: -
cdr3_length: 15
j_call: TRBJ1-2
cdr3_nt: TGTGCCACCAGCAGAGAGCCCTCTTGGGGCTATGGCTACACCTTC
cdr3_aa: CATSREPSWGYGYTF

clone_size: -
v_call: TRBV18
d_call: TRBD1
cdr3_length: 15
j_call: TRBJ1-1
cdr3_nt: TGTGCCAGCTCACCTTTACAGGGGAGGAACACTGAAGCTTTCTTT
cdr3_aa: CASSPLQGRNTEAFF

clone_size: -
v_call: TRBV18
d_call: TRBD1
cdr3_length: 16
j_call: TRBJ2-7
cdr3_nt: TGTGCCAGCTCACCACTTCCGGGACAGGGTTCCTACGAGCAGTACTTC
cdr3_aa: CASSPLPGQGSYEQYF

clone_size: medium-sized
v_call: TRBV19
d_call: TRBD1
cdr3_length: 16
j_call: TRBJ1-3
cdr3_nt: TGTGCCAGTAGTATCCATCAGGGGGCCGTTGGAAACACCATATATTTT
cdr3_aa: CASSIHQGAVGNTIYF

clone_size: -
v_call: TRBV9
d_call: -
cdr3_length: 13
j_call: TRBJ2-1
cdr3_nt: TGTGCCAGCAGCGTAGTAGGGGTCCATGAGCAGTTCTTC
cdr3_aa: CASSVVGVHEQFF

clone_size: -
v_call: TRBV6-4
d_call: -
cdr3_length: 13
j_call: TRBJ1-2
cdr3_nt: TGTGCCAGCAGTCCTGGAGGAGGGACGGACTACACCTTC
cdr3_aa: CASSPGGGTDYTF

clone_size: -
v_call: TRBV11-2
d_call: -
cdr3_length: 15
j_call: TRBJ1-2
cdr3_nt: TGTGCCAGCAACCCAGAGGTGTCTCCAGGGTATGGCTACACCTTC
cdr3_aa: CASNPEVSPGYGYTF

clone_size: few
v_call: TRBV28
d_call: -
cdr3_length: 13
j_call: TRBJ2-1
cdr3_nt: TGTGCCAGCAGTTCCAGACTAGTAAATGAGCAGTTCTTC
cdr3_aa: CASSSRLVNEQFF

clone_size: -
v_call: TRBV11-2
d_call: TRBD1
cdr3_length: 15
j_call: TRBJ1-1
cdr3_nt: TGTGCCAGCAGCAAACCGGGACAGGTGATCAAAGCAGCTTTCTTT
cdr3_aa: CASSKPGQVIKAAFF

clone_size: -
v_call: TRBV6-5
d_call: -
cdr3_length: 15
j_call: TRBJ1-5
cdr3_nt: TGTGCCAGCAGTTACGGGGGGGGACCCAATCAGCCCCAGCATTTT
cdr3_aa: CASSYGGGPNQPQHF

clone_size: -
v_call: TRBV27
d_call: -
cdr3_length: 12
j_call: TRBJ1-2
cdr3_nt: TGTGCCAGCAGCCCTATGGGGTATGGCTACACCTTC
cdr3_aa: CASSPMGYGYTF

clone_size: -
v_call: TRBV27
d_call: -
cdr3_length: 15
j_call: TRBJ2-4
cdr3_nt: TGTGCCAGCAGGGGGTGGGCAGGAGCCAAAAACATTCAGTACTTC
cdr3_aa: CASRGWAGAKNIQYF

clone_size: -
v_call: TRBV25-1
d_call: -
cdr3_length: 13
j_call: TRBJ1-2
cdr3_nt: TGTGCCAGCAGAGGACTGCTTAACTATGGCTACACCTTC
cdr3_aa: CASRGLLNYGYTF

clone_size: -
v_call: TRBV30
d_call: -
cdr3_length: 16
j_call: TRBJ2-2
cdr3_nt: TGTGCCTGGAGTGTAAATAGTCTCTCGAACACCGGGGAGCTGTTTTTT
cdr3_aa: CAWSVNSLSNTGELFF

clone_size: -
v_call: TRBV6-5
d_call: -
cdr3_length: 13
j_call: TRBJ1-3
cdr3_nt: TGTGCCAGCAGCCCCGGGCTGGTCAACACCATATATTTT
cdr3_aa: CASSPGLVNTIYF

clone_size: once
v_call: TRBV2
d_call: TRBD1
cdr3_length: 15
j_call: TRBJ2-7
cdr3_nt: TGTGCCAGCAGTTTAGACAGGGGGCGGACCTACGAGCAGTACTTC
cdr3_aa: CASSLDRGRTYEQYF

clone_size: -
v_call: TRBV19
d_call: TRBD1
cdr3_length: 13
j_call: TRBJ2-3
cdr3_nt: TGTGCCAGTAGTGGGGGACAGTCGGATACGCAGTATTTT
cdr3_aa: CASSGGQSDTQYF

clone_size: -
v_call: TRBV27
d_call: -
cdr3_length: 14
j_call: TRBJ2-5
cdr3_nt: TGTGCCAGCAGTTTATCGTTTGCAGCGGAGACCCAGTACTTC
cdr3_aa: CASSLSFAAETQYF

clone_size: -
v_call: TRBV6-1
d_call: -
cdr3_length: 15
j_call: TRBJ1-4
cdr3_nt: TGTGCCAGCAGTGAAGCGAGTAACAGGGATGAAAAACTGTTTTTT
cdr3_aa: CASSEASNRDEKLFF

clone_size: -
v_call: TRBV6-6
d_call: TRBD1
cdr3_length: 15
j_call: TRBJ2-1
cdr3_nt: TGTGCCAGCAGAAATTTCGGGACAGGGGGCAATGAGCAGTTCTTC
cdr3_aa: CASRNFGTGGNEQFF

clone_size: -
v_call: TRBV2
d_call: -
cdr3_length: 16
j_call: TRBJ2-1
cdr3_nt: TGTGCCAGCAGTGTTAGGGGGAGGGGAGACTACAATGAGCAGTTCTTC
cdr3_aa: CASSVRGRGDYNEQFF

clone_size: -
v_call: TRBV21-1
d_call: -
cdr3_length: 21
j_call: TRBJ2-2
cdr3_nt: TGTGCCAGCAGCAAAAACAAAAGGAGGGCCAGGGAGTCCACTGGGAACGGGGAGCTGTTTTTT
cdr3_aa: CASSKNKRRARESTGNGELFF

clone_size: few
v_call: TRBV14
d_call: TRBD1
cdr3_length: 19
j_call: TRBJ2-6
cdr3_nt: TGTGCCAGCAGCCAAGAACAGGGGGCGCGTTTAATTGGGGCCAACGTCCTGACTTTC
cdr3_aa: CASSQEQGARLIGANVLTF

clone_size: -
v_call: TRBV25-1
d_call: -
cdr3_length: 16
j_call: TRBJ2-7
cdr3_nt: TGTGCCAGCAGTGAACACCCAGCCGGCCAGGGATCCGAGCAGTACTTC
cdr3_aa: CASSEHPAGQGSEQYF